This T cell receptor (beta chain) was retrieved from a study of long-term antiretroviral therapy in people with HIV. On this clone itself: Antigen unknown.

Sequencing relied on immunoSEQ assay v3.0, run at survey level. The table came from immunoSEQ multiplex PCR; TCRdb's copy has only in-frame clones and leaves some out. The sample holds under 20,000 clones; about nine tenths are singletons and the top ten take 10% to 15%. General study results and limits: Dominance of pre-ART expanded clones persisted, fluctuating and often declining after ART.

J lost 7 bases, V lost 4 bases, and 6 bases had no gene match. The CDR3 has 13 amino acids. This rearrangement joins TRBV5-3 to TRBJ1-1; 8 bases are a match to TRBD1. TRBV5-3 is an ORF, and what it does is uncertain. The clonotype comes from a woman in her 40s with HIV. The input for sequencing was unsorted PBMCs, taken 0.6 years after starting antiretroviral therapy. The CDR3, as DNA: TGTGCCAGAAGCCGACAGGGGACGGGTGAAGCTTTCTTT. Translation gives CARSRQGTGEAFF.